The 8 T cell receptor beta chains below come from one sample, sequenced in a study of CD8 T cells in ankylosing spondylitis. Study results and limitations: In ankylosing spondylitis blood, a motif of roughly eight highly homologous TCR beta variants appeared characteristic.

TCRdb re-called the 5' RACE reads with MiXCR, one entry per CDR3 protein. The sample shows about 540,000 distinct CDR3 sequences, approximately 12% of them seen only once. What these receptors recognize is not known. Material: blood, either unsorted or a sorted T cell fraction (not recorded which). Receptor source: a male donor with ankylosing spondylitis.

This chain uses TRBV5-1 with TRBJ2-7; D is ambiguous. This CDR3 contains 13 residues. The germline V gene has CDR1 SGHRS and CDR2 YFSETQ. V lost 5 bases and J lost 1, with 10 bases in between. CDR3: CASSVASSYEQYF. The DNA for the CDR3 is TGCGCCAGCAGTGTCGCTAGTTCCTACGAGCAGTACTTC.

The chain recombines TRBV29-1 with TRBJ2-4, with D unresolved. V was shortened by 4 bases and J by 1 base, with 8 bases between the two germline ends. The germline CDR1 and CDR2 sequences are SQVTM and ANQGSEA. CDR3 length equals 13 residues. CDR3 DNA: TGCAGCGTTGCGGACCACGCCAAAAACATTCAGTACTTC. Protein product: CSVADHAKNIQYF.

In this sample, this clonotype turned up many times. The rearrangement uses TRBV12-3 or TRBV12-4 and TRBJ1-2, with D hard to call. The CDR3 has 11 residues. V was pared by 6 bases and J by 7 bases, with 9 bases between. The CDR3 is CASRLRGGYTF. The DNA of the CDR3 is TGTGCCAGCAGATTACGGGGTGGCTACACCTTC.

This clonotype was observed a handful of times. The V gene is TRBV21-1, the J gene TRBJ2-2; TRBD2 was called by the table and not checked on the DNA. TRBV21-1 represents a pseudogene. The CDR3 has 14 amino acids. The CDR3 DNA reads as TGTGCCCCAAGGCCCCGGACCCCAGACGGGGAGCTGTTTTTT. Translating it yields CAPRPRTPDGELFF.

In the case of this clonotype: One end of the junction varies from germline; a read error may be responsible. The chain is built from TRBV27 and TRBJ2-1; D remains ambiguous. CDR1 is MNHEY and CDR2 is SMNVEV in the germline V gene (reference sequence). The CDR3 has 9 amino acids. CDR3 nucleotides: TGTGCCAGCGGTCCTCTCGAGGTCTTC. Its protein is CASGPLEVF.

This clonotype appeared a single time. The chain has TRBV20-1 and TRBJ1-1, with D unresolved. This CDR3 is 14 amino acids long. Trimming stripped 5 bases from V and 0 bases from J, with 13 bases between. Germline V gives CDR1 DFQATT, CDR2 SNEGSKA (reference sequence). The CDR3 nucleotides are TGCAGTGCTGCAGAGAGGCGGGTGAACACTGAAGCTTTCTTT. Protein product: CSAAERRVNTEAFF.

Points on this clonotype: This may arise from a read error, as a much more abundant clone is one base away. The rearrangement uses TRBV5-1 and TRBJ1-1; possibly TRBD1 for D (5 bases). The V end was cut by 3 bases, the J end by 2 bases, with 5 bases between. CDR1 and CDR2 (germline): SGHRS, YFSETQ. This CDR3 is built from 12 residues. CDR3 loop: CASSWDNTEAFF. In DNA form, the CDR3 reads TGCGCCAGCAGCTGGGACAACACTGAAGCTTTCTTT.

This clonotype has a handful of counts. The chain recombines TRBV4-2 with TRBJ1-5; D unclear. This CDR3 spans 15 amino acids. Germline V gene sequence: CDR1 LGHNA, CDR2 YNFKEQ. Deletions cut 0 bases from V and 8 bases from J, with 14 bases between. The CDR3 sequence is CASSQDSSDGKPQHF. The CDR3 region has the DNA TGTGCCAGCAGCCAAGATTCCTCAGATGGGAAGCCCCAGCATTTT.